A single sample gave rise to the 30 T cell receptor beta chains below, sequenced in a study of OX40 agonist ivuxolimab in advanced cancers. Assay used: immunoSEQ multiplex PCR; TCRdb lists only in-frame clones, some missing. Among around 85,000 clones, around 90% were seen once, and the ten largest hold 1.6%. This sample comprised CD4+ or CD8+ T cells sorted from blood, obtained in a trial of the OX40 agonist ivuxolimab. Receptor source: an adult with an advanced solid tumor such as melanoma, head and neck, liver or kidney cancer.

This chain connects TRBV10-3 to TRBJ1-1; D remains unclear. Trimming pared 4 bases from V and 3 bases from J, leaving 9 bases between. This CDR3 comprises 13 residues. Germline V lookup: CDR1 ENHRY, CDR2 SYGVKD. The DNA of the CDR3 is TGTGCCATCAGTGGGTATTTTTACACTGAAGCTTTCTTT. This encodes CAISGYFYTEAFF.

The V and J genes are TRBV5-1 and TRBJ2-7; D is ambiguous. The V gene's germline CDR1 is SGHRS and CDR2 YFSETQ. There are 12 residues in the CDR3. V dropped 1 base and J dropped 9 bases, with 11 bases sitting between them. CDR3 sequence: CASSLPDSGQYF. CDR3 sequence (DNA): TGCGCCAGCAGCTTGCCGGATTCCGGGCAGTACTTC.

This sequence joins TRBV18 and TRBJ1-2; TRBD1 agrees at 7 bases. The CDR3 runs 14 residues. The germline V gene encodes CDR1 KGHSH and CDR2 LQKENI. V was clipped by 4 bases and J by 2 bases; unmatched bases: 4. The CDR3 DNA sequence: TGTGCCAGCTCACTCGGGACAGCAAACTATGGCTACACCTTC. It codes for CASSLGTANYGYTF.

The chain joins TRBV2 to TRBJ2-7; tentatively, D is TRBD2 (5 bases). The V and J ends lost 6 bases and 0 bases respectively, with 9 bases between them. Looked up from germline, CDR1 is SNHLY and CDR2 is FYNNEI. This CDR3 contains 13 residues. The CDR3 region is CASRRTFSYEQYF. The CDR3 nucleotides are TGTGCCAGCAGACGGACTTTCTCCTACGAGCAGTACTTC.

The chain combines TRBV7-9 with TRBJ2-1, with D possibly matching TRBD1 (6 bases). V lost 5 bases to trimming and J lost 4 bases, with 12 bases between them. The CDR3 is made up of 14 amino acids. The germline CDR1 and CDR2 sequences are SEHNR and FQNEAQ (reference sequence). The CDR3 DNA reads TGTGCCAGCAGCCCCTCCGACAGGTACAATGAGCAGTTCTTC. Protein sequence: CASSPSDRYNEQFF.

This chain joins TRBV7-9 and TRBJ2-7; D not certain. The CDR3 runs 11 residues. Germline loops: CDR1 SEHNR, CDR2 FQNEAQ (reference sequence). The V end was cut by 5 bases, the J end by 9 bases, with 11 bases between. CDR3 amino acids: CASSRHQRQYF. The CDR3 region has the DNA TGTGCCAGCAGCCGCCACCAACGGCAGTACTTC.

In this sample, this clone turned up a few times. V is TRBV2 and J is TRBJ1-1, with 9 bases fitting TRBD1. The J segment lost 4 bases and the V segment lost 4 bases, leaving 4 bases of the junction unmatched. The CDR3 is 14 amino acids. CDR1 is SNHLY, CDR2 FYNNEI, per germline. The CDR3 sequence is CASSVTGGSTEAFF. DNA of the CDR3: TGTGCCAGCAGTGTGACAGGGGGGAGCACTGAAGCTTTCTTT.

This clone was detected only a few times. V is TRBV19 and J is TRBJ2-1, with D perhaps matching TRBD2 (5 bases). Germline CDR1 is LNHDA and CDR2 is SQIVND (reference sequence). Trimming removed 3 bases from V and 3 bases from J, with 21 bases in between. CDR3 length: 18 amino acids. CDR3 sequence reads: CASSIRPSNYPDYNEQFF. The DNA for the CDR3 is TGTGCCAGTAGTATTCGGCCTAGCAATTACCCTGACTACAATGAGCAGTTCTTC.

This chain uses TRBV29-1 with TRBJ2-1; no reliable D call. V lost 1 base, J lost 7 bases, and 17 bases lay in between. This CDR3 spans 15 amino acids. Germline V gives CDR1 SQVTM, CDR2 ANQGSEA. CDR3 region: CSVEASVKLGNEQFF. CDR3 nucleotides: TGCAGCGTTGAAGCGTCGGTAAAGTTAGGGAATGAGCAGTTCTTC.

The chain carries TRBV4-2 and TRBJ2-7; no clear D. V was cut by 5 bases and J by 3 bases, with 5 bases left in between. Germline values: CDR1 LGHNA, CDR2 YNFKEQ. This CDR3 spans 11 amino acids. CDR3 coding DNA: TGTGCCAGCAGCGTCGGCTACGAGCAGTACTTC. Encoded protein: CASSVGYEQYF.

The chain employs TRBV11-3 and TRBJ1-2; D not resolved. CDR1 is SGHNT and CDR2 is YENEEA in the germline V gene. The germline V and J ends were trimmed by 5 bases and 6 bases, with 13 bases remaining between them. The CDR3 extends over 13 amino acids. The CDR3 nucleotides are TGTGCCAGCAGCGTCAACGCATTGAATGGCTACACCTTC. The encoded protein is CASSVNALNGYTF. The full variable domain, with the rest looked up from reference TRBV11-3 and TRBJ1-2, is EAGVVQSPRYKIIEKKQPVAFWCNPISGHNTLYWYLQNLGQGPELLIRYENEEAVDDSQLPKDRFSAERLKGVDSTLKIQPAELGDSAVYLCASSVNALNGYTFGSGTRLTVV.

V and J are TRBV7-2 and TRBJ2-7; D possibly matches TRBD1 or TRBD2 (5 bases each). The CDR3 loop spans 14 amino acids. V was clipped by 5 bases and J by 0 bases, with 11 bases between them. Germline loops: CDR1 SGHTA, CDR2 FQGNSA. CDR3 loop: CASSLGTTSYEQYF. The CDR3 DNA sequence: TGTGCCAGCAGCCTTGGGACCACCTCCTACGAGCAGTACTTC.

CDR3 loop: CASSPSSGLPGEQYF. The DNA for the CDR3 is TGTGCCAGCTCACCATCATCCGGGCTTCCGGGCGAGCAGTACTTC. The chain carries TRBV18 and TRBJ2-7; unclear D gene. Trimming removed 2 bases from V and 6 bases from J, with 17 bases in between. Germline CDR1 reads KGHSH; CDR2 reads LQKENI. The CDR3 is made up of 15 amino acids. Based on the CDR3 plus reference TRBV18 and TRBJ2-7, the full variable domain is NAGVMQNPRHLVRRRGQEARLRCSPMKGHSHVYWYRQLPEEGLKFMVYLQKENIIDESGMPKERFSAEFPKEGPSILRIQQVVRGDSAAYFCASSPSSGLPGEQYFGPGTRLTVT.

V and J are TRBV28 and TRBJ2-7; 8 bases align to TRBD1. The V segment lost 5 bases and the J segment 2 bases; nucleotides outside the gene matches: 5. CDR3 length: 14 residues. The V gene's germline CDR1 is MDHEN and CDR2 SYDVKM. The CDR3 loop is CASSEQGVTYEQYF. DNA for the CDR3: TGTGCCAGCAGTGAACAGGGGGTGACCTACGAGCAGTACTTC.

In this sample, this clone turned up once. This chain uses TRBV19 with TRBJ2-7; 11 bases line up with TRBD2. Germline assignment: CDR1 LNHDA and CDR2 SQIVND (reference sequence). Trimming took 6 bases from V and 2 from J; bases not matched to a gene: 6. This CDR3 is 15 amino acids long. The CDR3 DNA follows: TGTGCCAGTAGCACGCTAGCGGGAGGCGCCTACGAGCAGTACTTC. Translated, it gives CASSTLAGGAYEQYF.

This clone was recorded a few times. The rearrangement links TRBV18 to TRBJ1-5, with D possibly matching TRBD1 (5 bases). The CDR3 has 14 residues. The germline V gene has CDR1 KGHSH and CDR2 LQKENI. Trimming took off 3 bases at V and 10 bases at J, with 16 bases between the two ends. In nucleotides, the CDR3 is TGTGCCAGCTCACCCGGGGGGGTGAGGACACCCCAGCATTTT. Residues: CASSPGGVRTPQHF.

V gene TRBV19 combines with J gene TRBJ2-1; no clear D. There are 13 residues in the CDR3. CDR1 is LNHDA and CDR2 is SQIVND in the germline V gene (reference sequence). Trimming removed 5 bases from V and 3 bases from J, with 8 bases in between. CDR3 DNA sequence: TGTGCCAGTAGTCGTGGGTACTACAATGAGCAGTTCTTC. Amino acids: CASSRGYYNEQFF.

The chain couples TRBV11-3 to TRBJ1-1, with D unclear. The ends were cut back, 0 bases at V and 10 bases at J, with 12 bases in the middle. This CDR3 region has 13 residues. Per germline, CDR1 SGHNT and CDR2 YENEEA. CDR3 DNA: TGTGCCAGCAGCTTAGATCATACGGGGTCAGCTTTCTTT. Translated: CASSLDHTGSAFF.

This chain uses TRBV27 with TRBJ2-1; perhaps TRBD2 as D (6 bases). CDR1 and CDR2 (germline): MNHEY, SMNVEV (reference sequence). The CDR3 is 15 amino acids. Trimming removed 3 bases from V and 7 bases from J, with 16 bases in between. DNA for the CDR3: TGTGCCAGCAGTTTGGCGGGACTCGTGGGGAATGAGCAGTTCTTC. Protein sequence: CASSLAGLVGNEQFF.

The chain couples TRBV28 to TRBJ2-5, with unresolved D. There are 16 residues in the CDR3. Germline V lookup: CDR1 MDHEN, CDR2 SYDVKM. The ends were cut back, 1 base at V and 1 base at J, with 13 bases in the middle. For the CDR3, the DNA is TGTGCCAGCAGTTTATTTGGTTCAAACCGCCAAGAGACCCAGTACTTC. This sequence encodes CASSLFGSNRQETQYF.

The CDR3 coding sequence is TGTGCCAGTAGTAGGCCGGGACTGGACTACGAGCAGTACTTC. The encoded protein is CASSRPGLDYEQYF. This sequence joins TRBV19 and TRBJ2-7; a weak D match, TRBD2 (6 bases). Trimming stripped 4 bases from V and 3 bases from J, with 13 bases between. Germline V gene sequence: CDR1 LNHDA, CDR2 SQIVND (reference sequence). The CDR3 is made up of 14 amino acids.

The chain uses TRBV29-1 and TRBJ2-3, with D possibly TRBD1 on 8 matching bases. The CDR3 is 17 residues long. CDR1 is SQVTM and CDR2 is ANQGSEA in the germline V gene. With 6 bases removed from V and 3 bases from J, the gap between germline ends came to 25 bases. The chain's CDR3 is CSVMGQVDGLGTDTQYF. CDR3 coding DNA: TGCAGCGTGATGGGACAGGTAGACGGACTAGGTACAGATACGCAGTATTTT.

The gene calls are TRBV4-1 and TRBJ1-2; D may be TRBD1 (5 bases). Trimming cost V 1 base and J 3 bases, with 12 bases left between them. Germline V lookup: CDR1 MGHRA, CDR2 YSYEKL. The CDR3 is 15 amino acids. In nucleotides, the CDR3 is TGCGCCAGCAGCCAAGTCGGGGCCCCCGACTATGGCTACACCTTC. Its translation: CASSQVGAPDYGYTF.

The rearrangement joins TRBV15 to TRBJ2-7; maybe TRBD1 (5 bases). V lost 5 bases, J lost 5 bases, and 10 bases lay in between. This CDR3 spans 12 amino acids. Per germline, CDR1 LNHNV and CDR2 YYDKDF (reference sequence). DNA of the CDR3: TGTGCCACCAGCCAGGGCTCTGACGAGCAGTACTTC. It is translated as CATSQGSDEQYF.

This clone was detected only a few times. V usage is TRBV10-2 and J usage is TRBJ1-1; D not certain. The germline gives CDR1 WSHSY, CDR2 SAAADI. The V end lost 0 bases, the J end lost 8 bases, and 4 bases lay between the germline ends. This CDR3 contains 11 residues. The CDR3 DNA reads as TGCGCCAGCAGTGAGTCGTGGGAAGCTTTCTTT. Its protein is CASSESWEAFF.

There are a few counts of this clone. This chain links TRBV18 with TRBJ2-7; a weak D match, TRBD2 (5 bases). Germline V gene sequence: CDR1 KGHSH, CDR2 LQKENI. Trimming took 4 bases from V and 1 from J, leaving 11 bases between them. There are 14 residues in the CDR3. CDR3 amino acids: CASSRAGPSYEQYF. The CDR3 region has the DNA TGTGCCAGCTCACGTGCGGGTCCTTCCTACGAGCAGTACTTC.

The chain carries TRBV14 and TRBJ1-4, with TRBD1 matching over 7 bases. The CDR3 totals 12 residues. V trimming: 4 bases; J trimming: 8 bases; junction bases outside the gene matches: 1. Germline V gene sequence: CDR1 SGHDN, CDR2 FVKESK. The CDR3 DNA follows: TGTGCCAGCAGCCGGACAGGAGAAAAACTGTTTTTT. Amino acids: CASSRTGEKLFF. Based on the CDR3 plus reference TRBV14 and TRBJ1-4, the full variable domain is EAGVTQFPSHSVIEKGQTVTLRCDPISGHDNLYWYRRVMGKEIKFLLHFVKESKQDESGMPNNRFLAERTGGTYSTLKVQPAELEDSGVYFCASSRTGEKLFFGSGTQLSVL.

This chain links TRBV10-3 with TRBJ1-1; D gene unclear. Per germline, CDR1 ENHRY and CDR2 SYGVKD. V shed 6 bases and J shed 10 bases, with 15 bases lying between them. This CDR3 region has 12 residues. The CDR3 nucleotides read TGTGCCATCAGCCCGGGCCCCTCAGGAGCTTTCTTT. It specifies CAISPGPSGAFF.

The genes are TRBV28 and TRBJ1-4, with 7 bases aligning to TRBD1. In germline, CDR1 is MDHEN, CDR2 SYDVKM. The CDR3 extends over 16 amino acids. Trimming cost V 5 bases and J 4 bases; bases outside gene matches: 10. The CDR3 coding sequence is TGTGCCAGCAGTCCGTCACCGGGACAGAATAATGAAAAACTGTTTTTT. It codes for CASSPSPGQNNEKLFF.

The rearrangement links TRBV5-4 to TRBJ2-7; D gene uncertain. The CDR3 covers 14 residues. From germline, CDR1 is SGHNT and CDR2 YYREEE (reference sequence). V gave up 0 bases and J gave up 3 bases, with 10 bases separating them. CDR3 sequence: CASSLGTESYEQYF. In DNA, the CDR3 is TGTGCCAGCAGCTTGGGCACGGAAAGCTACGAGCAGTACTTC.